This TCR beta chain stems from a study of persistence of HIV-infected CD4 T cells. This nonspecific control used anti-CD3/anti-CD28 bead stimulation of CD4+ T cells. Sorting of responding CD4+ T cells relied on upregulated CD40 ligand together with CD69. This was the immunoSEQ version 4 assay in survey mode. Clones were read by immunoSEQ multiplex PCR, and TCRdb kept only the in-frame ones, dropping some. The sample consists of roughly 41,000 clones, 87% of them appearing once. The germline V and J ends were trimmed by 7 bases and 3 bases, with 15 bases remaining between them. Germline V CDR1 and CDR2: WSHSY, SAAADI. CDR3 length: 14 residues. As regards this clone: Antigen unknown.

Sequencing used CD4+ T cells sorted from PBMCs after roughly 18-hour stimulation, obtained from a patient who received antiretroviral therapy. This clonotype originated in an adult man with HIV who was CMV-seropositive. This rearrangement joins TRBV10-2 to TRBJ1-1; D is uncertain. This CDR3 is CASIGTRSDTEAFF. The CDR3 DNA is TGCGCCAGCATCGGTACCAGATCGGACACTGAAGCTTTCTTT.